The 24 T cell receptor beta chains below come from one sample, sequenced in a study of blood T cells in healthy people across ages. Next came a second PCR, run for roughly 7 to 12 cycles, which used a sample-barcoded 5' primer along with a J-beta primer mix. Via MiXCR, TCRdb re-called the 5' RACE reads, giving one row per CDR3 protein. The table lists fewer than 900,000 distinct CDR3 sequences, about half of them singletons. Sequencing was done on a sample of blood. These receptors all stem from a woman aged 60-75 years in good health.

V is TRBV28 and J is TRBJ2-7; 10 positions match TRBD1. Germline CDR1 is MDHEN and CDR2 is SYDVKM. The CDR3 is 15 residues long. V lost 2 bases to trimming and J lost 6 bases; unmatched junction nucleotides: 7. CDR3 loop: CASSLQDRGLSEQYF. Written as DNA, the CDR3 is TGTGCCAGCAGTTTACAAGACAGGGGGCTGTCCGAGCAGTACTTC.

In its sample, this clonotype was seen a few times. This chain's CDR3 is CSADGLAAYNEQFF. The DNA of the CDR3 is TGCAGTGCCGACGGCTTAGCGGCCTACAATGAGCAGTTCTTC. The chain employs TRBV20-1 and TRBJ2-1; weak D call: TRBD2 (6 bases). The CDR3 length is 14 residues. Deletions cut 6 bases from V and 2 bases from J, with 14 bases between. Germline V gene lookup returns CDR1 DFQATT and CDR2 SNEGSKA (reference sequence).

The chain carries TRBV6-5 and TRBJ2-7; TRBD2 matches at 7 bases. With V trimmed by 6 bases and J by 3 bases, 14 bases remained unmatched. Germline CDR1 MNHEY, CDR2 SVGAGI. The CDR3 totals 16 residues. Written as DNA, the CDR3 is TGTGCCAGCAGCCAAGAACGGACTAGATCGGGCTACGAGCAGTACTTC. Its translation is CASSQERTRSGYEQYF.

The V call is TRBV12-3 or TRBV12-4, the J call TRBJ1-4, with TRBD1 matching over 8 bases. The CDR3 covers 16 residues. V shed 5 bases, J shed 4 bases, and the junction held 9 bases outside the gene matches. DNA of the CDR3: TGTGCCAGCAGTCTGGGACAGGACCTCCGTAATGAAAAACTGTTTTTT. Its translation: CASSLGQDLRNEKLFF.

This clonotype showed up many times. The genes are TRBV7-2 and TRBJ2-7, with unresolved D. The germline V and J ends were trimmed by 1 base and 3 bases, with 10 bases remaining between them. This CDR3 is 14 amino acids long. The germline CDR1 and CDR2 sequences are SGHTA and FQGNSA. CDR3 sequence (DNA): TGTGCCAGCAGCTTAGGTTCATCGGACTACGAGCAGTACTTC. This encodes CASSLGSSDYEQYF.

Written as DNA, the CDR3 is TGTGCCAGCAGCTTAACGGGGGCGGGTACAGATACGCAGTATTTT. Translation: CASSLTGAGTDTQYF. V is TRBV7-9 and J is TRBJ2-3; D is tentatively TRBD1 or TRBD2 (6 bases each). Germline loops: CDR1 SEHNR, CDR2 FQNEAQ (reference sequence). The CDR3 covers 15 residues. The V end lost 2 bases, the J end lost 3 bases, and 12 bases lay between the germline ends.

The chain recombines TRBV20-1 with TRBJ2-3; 8 nucleotides align to TRBD2. J was trimmed by 0 bases and V by 5 bases; bases with no gene match: 4. The CDR3 consists of 14 residues. Germline CDR1 and CDR2: DFQATT and SNEGSKA (reference sequence). The CDR3 DNA sequence: TGCAGTGCTGATAGCGGGAAAAGCACAGATACGCAGTATTTT. This translates into CSADSGKSTDTQYF.

This chain joins TRBV7-2 and TRBJ1-5; 10 bases line up with TRBD1. Unmatched junction bases numbered 9, after V lost 4 bases and J lost 6 bases. Germline V gene lookup returns CDR1 SGHTA and CDR2 FQGNSA. This CDR3 region has 16 residues. The CDR3 reads CASSSRDRGEGQPQHF. The DNA for the CDR3 is TGTGCCAGCAGCTCCCGGGACAGGGGAGAAGGTCAGCCCCAGCATTTT.

In this sample, this clonotype turned up a few times. This rearrangement joins TRBV29-1 to TRBJ1-2; D uncertain. The CDR3 consists of 12 residues. Trimming stripped 3 bases from V and 4 bases from J, with 9 bases between. The germline CDR1 and CDR2 sequences are SQVTM and ANQGSEA. The CDR3 sequence: CSVEVGRYGYTF. CDR3 bases: TGCAGCGTTGAGGTTGGCCGCTATGGCTACACCTTC.

The chain couples TRBV20-1 to TRBJ2-4; 10 bases align to TRBD1. The CDR3 runs 17 residues. The V segment lost 2 bases and the J segment 3 bases; nucleotides outside the gene matches: 10. CDR1 is DFQATT and CDR2 is SNEGSKA in the germline V gene (reference sequence). For the CDR3, the DNA is TGCAGTGCTAGAAGGGGGACAGGGGATTTCGTCAAAAACATTCAGTACTTC. Encoded protein: CSARRGTGDFVKNIQYF.

The rearrangement uses TRBV4-3 and TRBJ1-1, with D hard to call. V dropped 0 bases and J dropped 5 bases, with 7 bases sitting between them. The CDR3 covers 13 residues. The germline gives CDR1 LGHNA, CDR2 YSLEER. CDR3 loop: CASSQEPGTEAFF. The CDR3 DNA sequence: TGCGCCAGCAGCCAAGAGCCTGGGACTGAAGCTTTCTTT.

In this sample, this clonotype turned up a few times. The rearrangement links TRBV20-1 to TRBJ2-3, with TRBD1 matching over 7 bases. Germline CDR1 reads DFQATT; CDR2 reads SNEGSKA (reference sequence). J was trimmed by 0 bases and V by 3 bases; bases with no gene match: 0. The CDR3 is made up of 13 amino acids. The CDR3, as DNA: TGCAGTGCTAGCAGGGGGAGCACAGATACGCAGTATTTT. Its translation: CSASRGSTDTQYF.

V gene TRBV5-6 combines with J gene TRBJ2-1; unclear D gene. The DNA end is more similar to TRBJ2-7, so the J call may be wrong. Looked up from germline, CDR1 is SGHDT and CDR2 is YYEEEE. The CDR3 is made up of 16 amino acids. CDR3 in DNA: TGTGCCAGCAGCTTGGGAAGCGTGAGCTCCTACAATGAGCAGTACTTC. Translation gives CASSLGSVSSYNEQYF.

This clonotype was observed a handful of times. The chain combines TRBV30 with TRBJ2-7; possibly TRBD1 for D (5 bases). V was clipped by 2 bases and J by 0 bases, with 11 bases between them. The CDR3 has 14 residues. Germline values: CDR1 GTSNPN, CDR2 SVGIG (reference sequence). The CDR3 sequence: CAWSHRSLSYEQYF. CDR3 DNA sequence: TGTGCCTGGAGTCACAGGAGCCTCTCCTACGAGCAGTACTTC.

The CDR3 nucleotides read TGTGCCAGCAGTGCTCCCGGGACTAGGAGGTACTTC. It is translated as CASSAPGTRRYF. V is TRBV28 and J is TRBJ2-5, with 8 bases that match TRBD2. From germline, CDR1 is MDHEN and CDR2 SYDVKM. The CDR3 is 12 amino acids. The junction had 9 bases not matched to a gene; V was cut back by 5 bases and J by 13 bases.

The chain links TRBV15 to TRBJ1-6; no clear D gene. Between the trimmed V and J ends, which lost 1 base and 7 bases, there was a span of 5 bases. The CDR3 runs 13 residues. Germline assignment: CDR1 LNHNV and CDR2 YYDKDF (reference sequence). CDR3 DNA sequence: TGTGCCACCAGCAGAGGACTAAATTCACCCCTCCACTTT. Protein: CATSRGLNSPLHF.

This clonotype showed up just a few times. The rearrangement joins TRBV15 to TRBJ2-1, with a possible D match to TRBD2 (6 bases). Germline loops: CDR1 LNHNV, CDR2 YYDKDF (reference sequence). The length of the CDR3 is 16 residues. V was pared by 0 bases and J by 0 bases, with 9 bases between. CDR3 protein: CATSRDLATSYNEQFF. The CDR3 DNA reads TGTGCCACCAGCAGAGACCTAGCGACCTCCTACAATGAGCAGTTCTTC.

The chain links TRBV5-1 to TRBJ1-3; D is undetermined. The CDR3 extends over 15 amino acids. From germline, CDR1 is SGHRS and CDR2 YFSETQ. The V end lost 4 bases, the J end lost 0 bases, and 11 bases lay between the germline ends. CDR3 sequence reads: CASSLHTGSGNTIYF. CDR3 DNA sequence: TGCGCCAGCAGCCTCCACACGGGCTCTGGAAACACCATATATTTT.

In regard to this clonotype: At one of its ends the junction is not consistent with the germline gene, which may arise from a read error. The chain uses TRBV7-8 and TRBJ2-2; no firm D call. The germline V gene encodes CDR1 SGHVS and CDR2 FQNEAQ. The CDR3 loop spans 15 amino acids. Written as DNA, the CDR3 is TGTGCCAACAGCTTAGAAGGGTTCAGCACCGGGGAGCTGTTTTTT. The encoded protein is CANSLEGFSTGELFF.

The V call is TRBV5-1, the J call TRBJ2-1; D not certain. The CDR3 covers 16 residues. Germline V gives CDR1 SGHRS, CDR2 YFSETQ. The V end was cut by 0 bases, the J end by 0 bases, with 10 bases between. The CDR3 bases are TGCGCCAGCAGCTTGGCCCCGAGGAGCTCCTACAATGAGCAGTTCTTC. Amino acids: CASSLAPRSSYNEQFF.

This clonotype showed up just once. The chain recombines TRBV28 with TRBJ1-1; D gene unclear. The CDR3 runs to 12 residues. Trimming cost V 4 bases and J 8 bases, with 11 bases left between them. Germline lookup yields CDR1 MDHEN and CDR2 SYDVKM. CDR3 sequence (DNA): TGTGCCAGCAGTTGGAGAGTTTCCGAAGCTTTCTTT. Its translation: CASSWRVSEAFF. The variable domain in full, completed from reference TRBV28 and TRBJ1-1, reads DVKVTQSSRYLVKRTGEKVFLECVQDMDHENMFWYRQDPGLGLRLIYFSYDVKMKEKGDIPEGYSVSREKKERFSLILESASTNQTSMYLCASSWRVSEAFFGQGTRLTVV.

The V gene is TRBV25-1, the J gene TRBJ2-3; D not certain. Germline V CDR1 and CDR2: MGHDK, SYGVNS. V lost 3 bases, J lost 4 bases, and 14 bases lay in between. This CDR3 is 15 amino acids long. This CDR3 reads CASSEPDLPSDTQYF. The DNA of the CDR3 is TGTGCCAGCAGTGAGCCCGACCTGCCGTCAGATACGCAGTATTTT. Variable domain in full (rest from reference TRBV25-1 and TRBJ2-3): EADIYQTPRYLVIGTGKKITLECSQTMGHDKMYWYQQDPGMELHLIHYSYGVNSTEKGDLSSESTVSRIRTEHFPLTLESARPSHTSQYLCASSEPDLPSDTQYFGPGTRLTVL.

The rearrangement joins TRBV4-2 to TRBJ1-4; D might be TRBD1 (5 bases). Germline V gene lookup returns CDR1 LGHNA and CDR2 YNFKEQ. The CDR3 has 16 residues. Trimming removed 4 bases at V and 7 bases at J, with 19 bases between. The CDR3 nucleotides are TGTGCCAGCAGCCGGTCGAGCAGGGAGGTGGCTGAAAAACTGTTTTTT. Translation: CASSRSSREVAEKLFF.

The chain joins TRBV28 to TRBJ2-1; the D gene is possibly TRBD1 (6 bases). V gave up 6 bases and J gave up 7 bases, with 16 bases separating them. The CDR3 runs to 14 residues. Germline CDR1 MDHEN, CDR2 SYDVKM. The DNA for the CDR3 is TGTGCCAGCAGCCATCTGGACAGACAGAATGAGCAGTTCTTC. It translates to CASSHLDRQNEQFF. The complete variable domain, with remaining parts taken from reference TRBV28 and TRBJ2-1, reads DVKVTQSSRYLVKRTGEKVFLECVQDMDHENMFWYRQDPGLGLRLIYFSYDVKMKEKGDIPEGYSVSREKKERFSLILESASTNQTSMYLCASSHLDRQNEQFFGPGTRLTVL.